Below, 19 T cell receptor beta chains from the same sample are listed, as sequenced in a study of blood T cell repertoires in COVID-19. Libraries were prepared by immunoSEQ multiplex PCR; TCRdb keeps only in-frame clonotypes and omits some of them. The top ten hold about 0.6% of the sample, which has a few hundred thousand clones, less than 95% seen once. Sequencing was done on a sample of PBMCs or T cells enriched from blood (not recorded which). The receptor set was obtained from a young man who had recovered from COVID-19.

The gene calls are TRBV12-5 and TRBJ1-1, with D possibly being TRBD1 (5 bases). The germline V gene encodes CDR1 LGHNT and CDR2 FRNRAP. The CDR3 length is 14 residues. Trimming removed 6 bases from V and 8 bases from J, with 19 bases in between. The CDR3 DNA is TGTGCTAGTGGACCCCCATGGGGTTCAGGGGAAGCTTTCTTT. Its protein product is CASGPPWGSGEAFF.

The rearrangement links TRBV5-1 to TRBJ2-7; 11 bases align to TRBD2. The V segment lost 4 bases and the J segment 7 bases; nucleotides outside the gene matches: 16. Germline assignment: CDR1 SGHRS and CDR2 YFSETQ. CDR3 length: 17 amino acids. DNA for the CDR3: TGCGCCAGCAGCCCCCGGTTAGCGGGAGGGCCACACAGGGAGCAGTACTTC. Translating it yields CASSPRLAGGPHREQYF.

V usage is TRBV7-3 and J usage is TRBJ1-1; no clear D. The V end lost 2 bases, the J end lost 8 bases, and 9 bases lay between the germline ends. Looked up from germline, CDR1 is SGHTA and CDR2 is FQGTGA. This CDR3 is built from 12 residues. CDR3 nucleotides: TGTGCCAGCAGCTTATTCTTCAGGGAAGCTTTCTTT. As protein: CASSLFFREAFF.

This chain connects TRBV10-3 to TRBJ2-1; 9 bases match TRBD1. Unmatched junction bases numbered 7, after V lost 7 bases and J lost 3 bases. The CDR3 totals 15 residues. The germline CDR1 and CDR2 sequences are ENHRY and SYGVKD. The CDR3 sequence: CAITKDRGVYNEQFF. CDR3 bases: TGTGCCATCACCAAGGACAGGGGAGTCTACAATGAGCAGTTCTTC.

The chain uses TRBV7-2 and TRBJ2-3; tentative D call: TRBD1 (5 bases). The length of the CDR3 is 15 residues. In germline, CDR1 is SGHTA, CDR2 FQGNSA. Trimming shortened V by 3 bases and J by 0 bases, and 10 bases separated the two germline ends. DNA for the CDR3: TGTGCCAGCAGCTTTCAAACAGGTAGCACAGATACGCAGTATTTT. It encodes CASSFQTGSTDTQYF.

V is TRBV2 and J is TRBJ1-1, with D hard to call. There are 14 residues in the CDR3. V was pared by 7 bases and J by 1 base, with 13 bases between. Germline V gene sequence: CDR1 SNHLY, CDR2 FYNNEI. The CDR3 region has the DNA TGTGCCAGCACCAAACGACGGGAGAACACTGAAGCTTTCTTT. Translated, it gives CASTKRRENTEAFF.

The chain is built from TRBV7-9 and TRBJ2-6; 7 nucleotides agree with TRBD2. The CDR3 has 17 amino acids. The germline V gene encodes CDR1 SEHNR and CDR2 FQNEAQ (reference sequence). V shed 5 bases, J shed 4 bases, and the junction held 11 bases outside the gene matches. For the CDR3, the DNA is TGTGCCAGCAGCCCGAGGGGAGGGGAGTACGGGGCCAACGTCCTGACTTTC. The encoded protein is CASSPRGGEYGANVLTF.

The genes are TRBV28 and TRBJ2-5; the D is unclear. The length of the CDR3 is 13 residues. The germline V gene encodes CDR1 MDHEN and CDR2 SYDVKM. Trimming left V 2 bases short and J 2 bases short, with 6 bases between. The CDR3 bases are TGTGCCAGCAGTTTAGGGCGACAAGAGACCCAGTACTTC. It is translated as CASSLGRQETQYF. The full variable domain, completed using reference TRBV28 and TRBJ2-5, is DVKVTQSSRYLVKRTGEKVFLECVQDMDHENMFWYRQDPGLGLRLIYFSYDVKMKEKGDIPEGYSVSREKKERFSLILESASTNQTSMYLCASSLGRQETQYFGPGTRLLVL.

In DNA form, the CDR3 reads TGCGCCAGCAGCTTGGGGCTAGCGGAAAGCTCCTACAATGAGCAGTTCTTC. As protein: CASSLGLAESSYNEQFF. This chain connects TRBV5-1 to TRBJ2-1; TRBD2 matches at 7 bases. Germline V gene lookup returns CDR1 SGHRS and CDR2 YFSETQ. J gave up 0 bases and V 0 bases, and 6 bases lay outside the gene matches. CDR3 length: 17 amino acids.

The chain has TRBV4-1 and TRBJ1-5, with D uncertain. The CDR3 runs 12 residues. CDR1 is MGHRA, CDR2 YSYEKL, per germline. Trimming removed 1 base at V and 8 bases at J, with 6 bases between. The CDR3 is CASSQVGEPQHF. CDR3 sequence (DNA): TGCGCCAGCAGCCAAGTGGGAGAGCCCCAGCATTTT.

The CDR3 DNA sequence: TGTGCCATCAGTGAGTTGAACAGGCCTGGCTACACCTTC. It codes for CAISELNRPGYTF. V gene TRBV10-3 combines with J gene TRBJ1-2, with D possibly matching TRBD1 (5 bases). Per germline, CDR1 ENHRY and CDR2 SYGVKD. V gave up 1 base and J gave up 7 bases, with 10 bases separating them. This CDR3 has 13 residues.

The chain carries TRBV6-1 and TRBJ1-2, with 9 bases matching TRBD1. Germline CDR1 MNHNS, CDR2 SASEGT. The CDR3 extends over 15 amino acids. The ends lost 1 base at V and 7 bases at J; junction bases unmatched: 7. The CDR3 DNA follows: TGTGCCAGCAGTGAAGGCCGGGACAGGGCTTCTGGCTACACCTTC. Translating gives CASSEGRDRASGYTF.

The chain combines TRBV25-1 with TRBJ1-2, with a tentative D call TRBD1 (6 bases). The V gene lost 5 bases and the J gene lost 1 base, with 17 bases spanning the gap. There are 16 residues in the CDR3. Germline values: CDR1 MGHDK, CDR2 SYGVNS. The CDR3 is CASSPWTVLNNYGYTF. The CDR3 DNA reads TGTGCCAGCAGTCCGTGGACAGTACTAAATAACTATGGCTACACCTTC.

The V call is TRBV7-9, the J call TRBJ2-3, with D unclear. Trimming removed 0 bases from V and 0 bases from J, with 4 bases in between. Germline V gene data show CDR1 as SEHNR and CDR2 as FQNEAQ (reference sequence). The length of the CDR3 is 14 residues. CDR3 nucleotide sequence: TGTGCCAGCAGCTTAGCGGCAAGCACAGATACGCAGTATTTT. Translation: CASSLAASTDTQYF.

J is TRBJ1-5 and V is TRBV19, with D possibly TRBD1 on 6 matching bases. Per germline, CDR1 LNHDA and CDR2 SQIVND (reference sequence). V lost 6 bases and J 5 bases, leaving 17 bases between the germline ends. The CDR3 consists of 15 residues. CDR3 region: CASREQGSGDQPQHF. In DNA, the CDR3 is TGTGCCAGTAGGGAACAGGGTAGCGGGGATCAGCCCCAGCATTTT.

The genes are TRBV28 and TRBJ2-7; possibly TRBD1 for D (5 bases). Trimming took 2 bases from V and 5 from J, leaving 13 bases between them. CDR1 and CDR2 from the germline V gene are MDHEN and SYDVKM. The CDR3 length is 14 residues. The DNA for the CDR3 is TGTGCCAGCAGTTTAGCAGGGTCTCGGAACGAGCAGTACTTC. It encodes CASSLAGSRNEQYF.

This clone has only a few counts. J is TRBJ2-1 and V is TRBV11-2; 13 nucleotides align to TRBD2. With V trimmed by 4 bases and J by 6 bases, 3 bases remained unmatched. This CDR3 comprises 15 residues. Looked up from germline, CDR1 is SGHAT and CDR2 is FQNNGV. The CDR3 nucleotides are TGTGCCAGCAGCTCGACTAGCGGGGGGATCAATGAGCAGTTCTTC. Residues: CASSSTSGGINEQFF.

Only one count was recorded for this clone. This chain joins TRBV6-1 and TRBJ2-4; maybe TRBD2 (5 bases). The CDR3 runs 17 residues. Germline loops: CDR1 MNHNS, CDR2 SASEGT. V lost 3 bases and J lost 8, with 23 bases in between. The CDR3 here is CASSDPGLRKVGDIQYF. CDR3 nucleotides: TGTGCCAGCAGTGATCCGGGCCTTAGGAAGGTCGGGGACATTCAGTACTTC.

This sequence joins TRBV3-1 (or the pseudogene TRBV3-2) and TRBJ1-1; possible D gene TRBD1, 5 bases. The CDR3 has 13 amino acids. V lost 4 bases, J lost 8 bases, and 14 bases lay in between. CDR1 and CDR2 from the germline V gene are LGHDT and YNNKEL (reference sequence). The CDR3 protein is CASSLSRGLEAFF. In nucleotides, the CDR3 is TGTGCCAGCAGCCTCTCACGGGGACTCGAAGCTTTCTTT.